This TCR beta chain was captured by sequencing in a study of response to subunit inactivated influenza vaccine. Broader study findings: It was the authors' suggestion that each seasonal influenza vaccination recruits few new T cells.

TCRdb called the RT-PCR reads again in MiXCR, with one record for every CDR3 protein. The sample has roughly 700,000 distinct CDR3 sequences; approximately 15% are singletons. A few counts support this clonotype. As yet, its antigen is unknown. Germline CDR1 is SNHLY and CDR2 is FYNNEI. The CDR3 is 15 amino acids. V gave up 7 bases and J gave up 3 bases, with 16 bases separating them. Sequenced here: PBMCs from blood, sampled 14 to 15 days before vaccination. This TCR came from a man over 45 who received an inactivated influenza vaccine. The chain recombines TRBV2 with TRBJ1-5; D perhaps matches TRBD1 (5 bases). The CDR3 bases are TGTGCCAGCACCAGACGGGGGTCTGACAATCAGCCCCAGCATTTT. Residues: CASTRRGSDNQPQHF.